This T cell receptor (beta chain) was observed in a study of blood T cells in healthy people across ages. A second PCR, run for about 7 to 11 cycles, used a sample-barcoded 5' primer plus a J-beta primer mix. Each cDNA molecule received a tag from a template-switch adaptor that had 12 random nucleotides. All samples gave at least 3 million CDR3-containing paired-end reads. Via MiXCR, TCRdb re-called the 5' RACE reads, giving one row per CDR3 protein. The data contain around 2 million distinct CDR3 sequences, 30% to 40% of them singletons. Germline CDR1 reads SEHNR; CDR2 reads FQNEAQ (reference sequence). This CDR3 is built from 14 residues. This clonotype has only one observation. At one boundary the junction diverges from the germline segment, which might be a read error. Per-sample PBMC isolation yielded at least 6.5 million cells.

The source is a human donor in good health. The chain recombines TRBV7-9 with TRBJ1-2; D call uncertain. Source material: blood. CDR3: CANSPVVGPSGYTF. Here the CDR3 DNA reads TGTGCCAACAGCCCGGTAGTCGGGCCGAGCGGCTACACCTTC.